The entry below gives a single T cell receptor beta chain sequence along with its context. Specified time point: pretreatment peripheral blood. PCRs each included synthetic TCR analog templates spiked in. Using immunoSEQ multiplex PCR, the repertoire was profiled, and TCRdb retains in-frame clones only, with some absent. The sample has under 70,000 clones; roughly four fifths are singletons. This entry comes from a study of PD-L1 blockade in urothelial cancer. Study-wide context: Blood analysis took place 3 weeks (second dose) and 6 weeks after treatment start. Median T cell yield per blood sample was 140,000 to 150,000 cells.

Looked up from germline, CDR1 is KGHSH and CDR2 is LQKENI. The CDR3 covers 15 residues. V was clipped by 4 bases and J by 3 bases; unmatched bases: 4. The source was PBMCs, collected around atezolizumab (anti-PD-L1) treatment. The sequence came from a man between 65 and 85 years old with urothelial cancer. The chain links TRBV18 to TRBJ2-7; 12 positions match TRBD2. The CDR3 DNA reads TGTGCCAGCTCACTGGGGACTAGCGGGTACTACGAGCAGTACTTC. Translated: CASSLGTSGYYEQYF. The whole variable domain, remainder taken from reference TRBV18 and TRBJ2-7, is NAGVMQNPRHLVRRRGQEARLRCSPMKGHSHVYWYRQLPEEGLKFMVYLQKENIIDESGMPKERFSAEFPKEGPSILRIQQVVRGDSAAYFCASSLGTSGYYEQYFGPGTRLTVT.